One and the same sample provided the 27 T cell receptor beta chains below, sequenced in a study of CD8 T cells in ankylosing spondylitis. What these receptors recognize is not known. Overall study results and limits: It appeared that ankylosing spondylitis blood was characterized by a TCR beta motif of seven or eight highly homologous variants.

TCRdb reanalysed the 5' RACE reads using MiXCR and keeps one entry per CDR3 protein. The repertoire holds approximately 400,000 distinct CDR3 sequences, 17% seen once, with approximately 1% in the top ten. Sequenced: blood, either unsorted or a sorted T cell fraction (not recorded which). Receptor source: a male donor with ankylosing spondylitis.

The table lists this clonotype with a few counts. The CDR3 DNA follows: TGTGCCACCAGTGAAGAACCGGGACTCCCTGGCGGGGAGCTGTTTTTT. Protein product: CATSEEPGLPGGELFF. This rearrangement joins TRBV24-1 to TRBJ2-2; D perhaps matches TRBD2 (6 bases). The ends were cut back, 4 bases at V and 7 bases at J, with 18 bases in the middle. The V gene's germline CDR1 is KGHDR and CDR2 SFDVKD. The CDR3 sequence is 16 residues long.

Many counts were recorded for this clonotype. The V gene is TRBV29-1, the J gene TRBJ1-1; D might be TRBD1 (5 bases). Trimming took off 4 bases at V and 3 bases at J, with 15 bases between the two ends. The CDR3 loop spans 14 amino acids. Germline V gene data show CDR1 as SQVTM and CDR2 as ANQGSEA. The CDR3 here is CSVGAGFGDTEAFF. The CDR3 DNA follows: TGCAGCGTTGGGGCAGGGTTCGGGGACACTGAAGCTTTCTTT.

This clonotype was observed a handful of times. The chain employs TRBV4-3 and TRBJ2-1; the D gene is possibly TRBD2 (7 bases). V lost 0 bases, J lost 8 bases, and 14 bases lay in between. The CDR3 has 15 residues. The germline gives CDR1 LGHNA, CDR2 YSLEER. The CDR3 sequence: CASSQDHRGAYEQFF. In nucleotides, the CDR3 is TGCGCCAGCAGCCAAGATCACCGGGGGGCCTATGAGCAGTTCTTC.

This clonotype was seen more than once but under ten times. The chain couples TRBV20-1 to TRBJ2-1, with D perhaps being TRBD1 or TRBD2 (5 bases each). CDR3 size: 14 residues. In germline, CDR1 is DFQATT, CDR2 SNEGSKA (reference sequence). Trimming took off 3 bases at V and 6 bases at J, with 15 bases between the two ends. In nucleotides, the CDR3 is TGCAGTGCTAGTGGGGACCGAGGGGTCAATGAGCAGTTCTTC. It yields the protein CSASGDRGVNEQFF.

There are a few counts of this clonotype. This sequence joins TRBV2 and TRBJ2-7; D is possibly TRBD1 (6 bases). The CDR3 is 13 amino acids. Trimming left V 7 bases short and J 8 bases short, with 18 bases between. The germline gives CDR1 SNHLY, CDR2 FYNNEI. The chain's CDR3 is CASTKRQVEQQYF. CDR3 coding DNA: TGTGCCAGCACTAAAAGACAGGTGGAGCAGCAGTACTTC.

This chain joins TRBV6-1 and TRBJ1-6; D is ambiguous. The V end was cut by 6 bases, the J end by 7 bases, with 10 bases between. The V gene's germline CDR1 is MNHNS and CDR2 SASEGT. CDR3 size: 13 residues. In DNA form, the CDR3 reads TGTGCCAGCAGAAGCACCGAGAATTCACCCCTCCACTTT. Protein: CASRSTENSPLHF.

This clonotype appeared a few times. The chain employs TRBV7-2 and TRBJ2-1; tentative D call: TRBD2 (5 bases). Germline V CDR1 and CDR2: SGHTA, FQGNSA. There are 14 residues in the CDR3. Deletions cut 5 bases from V and 6 bases from J, with 14 bases between. CDR3 nucleotides: TGTGCCAGCAGCGTACAGACTACACTCAATGAGCAGTTCTTC. Its protein product is CASSVQTTLNEQFF.

This clonotype was seen many times. The rearrangement links TRBV5-1 to TRBJ1-1; D is perhaps TRBD1 (5 bases). CDR1 is SGHRS, CDR2 YFSETQ, per germline. V lost 0 bases to trimming and J lost 4 bases, with 13 bases between them. The CDR3 loop spans 15 amino acids. The CDR3 coding sequence is TGCGCCAGCAGCTTGGGTCGGACACCGGGCACTGAAGCTTTCTTT. Its protein product is CASSLGRTPGTEAFF. Drawing the rest from reference TRBV5-1 and TRBJ1-1, the complete variable domain is KAGVTQTPRYLIKTRGQQVTLSCSPISGHRSVSWYQQTPGQGLQFLFEYFSETQRNKGNFPGRFSGRQFSNSRSEMNVSTLELGDSALYLCASSLGRTPGTEAFFGQGTRLTVV.

The V and J genes are TRBV4-1 and TRBJ2-3; D ambiguous. The CDR3 totals 13 residues. The V end was cut by 1 base, the J end by 4 bases, with 6 bases between. Germline V gives CDR1 MGHRA, CDR2 YSYEKL. The CDR3 is CASSQAAADTQYF. Here the CDR3 DNA reads TGCGCCAGCAGCCAAGCAGCAGCAGATACGCAGTATTTT.

The V and J genes are TRBV6-1 and TRBJ2-7, with a possible D match to TRBD1 (6 bases). Germline CDR1 reads MNHNS; CDR2 reads SASEGT. The CDR3 consists of 14 residues. V was shortened by 6 bases and J by 4 bases, with 16 bases between the two germline ends. The CDR3 reads CASSPQGGPYEQYF. CDR3 in DNA: TGTGCCAGCAGCCCTCAAGGGGGACCATACGAGCAGTACTTC.

This clonotype was seen a few times. The V call is TRBV3-1, the J call TRBJ1-1, with D uncertain. This CDR3 contains 14 residues. Trimming shortened V by 4 bases and J by 1 base, and 10 bases separated the two germline ends. Germline V gives CDR1 LGHDT, CDR2 YNNKEL (reference sequence). The CDR3 nucleotides are TGTGCCAGCAGCCCCCCGGCTGGGAACACTGAAGCTTTCTTT. Protein product: CASSPPAGNTEAFF.

This clonotype was observed a handful of times. This rearrangement joins TRBV7-8 to TRBJ2-5; D perhaps matches TRBD1 (5 bases). Germline CDR1 and CDR2: SGHVS and FQNEAQ. The ends were cut back, 3 bases at V and 2 bases at J, with 10 bases in the middle. The CDR3 has 14 residues. The CDR3 region has the DNA TGTGCCAGCAGCTTTGGACACCTGCAAGAGACCCAGTACTTC. It encodes CASSFGHLQETQYF.

The rearrangement joins TRBV4-1 to TRBJ2-7; maybe TRBD2 (6 bases). Trimming removed 1 base from V and 3 bases from J, with 7 bases in between. The CDR3 length is 13 residues. CDR1 and CDR2 (germline): MGHRA, YSYEKL. The CDR3 nucleotides are TGCGCCAGCAGCCAAGTGACTAGCTACGAGCAGTACTTC. Its protein is CASSQVTSYEQYF.

There are a few counts of this clonotype. This chain's CDR3 is CASNALGVAYNEQFF. The CDR3 region has the DNA TGTGCCAGCAACGCGTTGGGGGTAGCCTACAATGAGCAGTTCTTC. The chain carries TRBV21-1 and TRBJ2-1; the D call in the table, TRBD1, was not verified against the DNA. TRBV21-1 is classified as a pseudogene. This CDR3 is 15 amino acids long.

This clonotype has a handful of counts. The V gene is TRBV27, the J gene TRBJ1-1; a weak D match, TRBD1 (5 bases). Trimming pared 8 bases from V and 4 bases from J, leaving 20 bases between. The germline gives CDR1 MNHEY, CDR2 SMNVEV (reference sequence). This CDR3 has 15 residues. The CDR3 DNA follows: TGTGCCAGCGTCCCCAGTGGGGGGGATGTCACTGAAGCTTTCTTT. It translates to CASVPSGGDVTEAFF.

This clonotype has ten or more counts. The CDR3 loop is CASSPRGTGGSETQYF. CDR3 DNA: TGTGCCAGCAGCCCCCGAGGGACAGGGGGTTCAGAGACCCAGTACTTC. This chain joins TRBV9 and TRBJ2-5, with TRBD1 matching over 11 bases. The CDR3 has 16 amino acids. Trimming took 4 bases from V and 4 from J; bases not matched to a gene: 9. In germline, CDR1 is SGDLS, CDR2 YYNGEE.

V usage is TRBV11-2 and J usage is TRBJ2-7, with D perhaps TRBD1 or TRBD2 (6 bases each). Germline V gives CDR1 SGHAT, CDR2 FQNNGV. The CDR3 has 17 amino acids. The V gene lost 3 bases and the J gene lost 0 bases, with 18 bases spanning the gap. The CDR3 nucleotides are TGTGCCAGCAGCTTCCCCGGAGGGGGACTCAGCTCCTACGAGCAGTACTTC. Translated, it gives CASSFPGGGLSSYEQYF.

This clonotype was seen only a few times. V is TRBV20-1 and J is TRBJ1-2; 8 nucleotides agree with TRBD1. J lost 2 bases, V lost 3 bases, and 8 bases had no gene match. This CDR3 region has 15 residues. CDR1 DFQATT and CDR2 SNEGSKA come from the germline V gene (reference sequence). CDR3 coding DNA: TGCAGTGCTAGGGCCAGGGGGCGAAGGAACTATGGCTACACCTTC. This gives the protein CSARARGRRNYGYTF.

The sample holds a few counts of this clonotype. The chain has TRBV7-9 and TRBJ2-7, with a weak D call TRBD2 (5 bases). Germline lookup yields CDR1 SEHNR and CDR2 FQNEAQ (reference sequence). This CDR3 has 14 residues. V was pared by 3 bases and J by 0 bases, with 9 bases between. CDR3 DNA sequence: TGTGCCAGCAGCTTTAGCGCGACCTCCTACGAGCAGTACTTC. Protein: CASSFSATSYEQYF.

This clonotype was observed a handful of times. The gene calls are TRBV25-1 and TRBJ2-7; D remains ambiguous. The CDR3 sequence is 14 residues long. Germline V gives CDR1 MGHDK, CDR2 SYGVNS. Trimming shortened V by 1 base and J by 3 bases, and 10 bases separated the two germline ends. The CDR3 sequence is CASSEFGRGYEQYF. As DNA, the CDR3 is TGTGCCAGCAGTGAATTCGGACGAGGCTACGAGCAGTACTTC.

The rearrangement uses TRBV7-3 and TRBJ1-3; D is unresolved. CDR1 and CDR2 (germline): SGHTA, FQGTGA. V lost 0 bases to trimming and J lost 4 bases, with 13 bases between them. This CDR3 has 16 amino acids. The CDR3, as DNA: TGTGCCAGCAGCTTAACGGGCCTCGGAATAGGAAACACCATATATTTT. Residues: CASSLTGLGIGNTIYF.

The V and J genes are TRBV27 and TRBJ2-3; D could derive from TRBD1 or TRBD2 (5 bases each). Germline CDR1 and CDR2: MNHEY and SMNVEV (reference sequence). The CDR3 has 16 residues. V was trimmed by 3 bases and J by 1 base, leaving 14 bases between them. The CDR3 spells CASSLPGPTGTDTQYF. The CDR3, as DNA: TGTGCCAGCAGTTTGCCGGGACCCACCGGCACAGATACGCAGTATTTT.

This CDR3 is CASSPGVYQPQHF. In nucleotides, the CDR3 is TGTGCCAGCTCACCGGGAGTTTATCAGCCCCAGCATTTT. The chain employs TRBV18 and TRBJ1-5; D not certain. Deletions cut 3 bases from V and 5 bases from J, with 8 bases between. The germline gives CDR1 KGHSH, CDR2 LQKENI. The CDR3 consists of 13 residues.

This clonotype was recorded at least ten times. This chain joins TRBV11-2 and TRBJ1-1; no firm D call. This CDR3 contains 14 residues. Germline lookup yields CDR1 SGHAT and CDR2 FQNNGV. Trimming cost V 3 bases and J 4 bases, with 12 bases left between them. CDR3 nucleotides: TGTGCCAGCAGCTTCACGGGGTTGAGCACTGAAGCTTTCTTT. It translates to CASSFTGLSTEAFF.

The chain has TRBV24-1 and TRBJ1-3; D is unclear. V lost 4 bases and J lost 4, with 4 bases in between. CDR1 and CDR2 from the germline V gene are KGHDR and SFDVKD. The CDR3 contains 12 residues. CDR3 DNA sequence: TGTGCCACCAGTGACCGGGGAAACACCATATATTTT. This codes for CATSDRGNTIYF.

This clonotype was counted a few times. This chain uses TRBV6-2 or TRBV6-3 with TRBJ1-4, with D unclear. Germline V gene sequence: CDR1 MNHEY, CDR2 SVGEGT. The CDR3 is made up of 14 amino acids. Trimming removed 5 bases from V and 5 bases from J, with 12 bases in between. The chain's CDR3 is CASSPSGRNEKLFF. Written as DNA, the CDR3 is TGTGCCAGCAGTCCCTCAGGAAGGAATGAAAAACTGTTTTTT.

The rearrangement uses TRBV12-3 or TRBV12-4 and TRBJ1-4; the D is unclear. This CDR3 region has 14 residues. V lost 5 bases, J lost 3 bases, and 10 bases lay in between. The CDR3, as DNA: TGTGCCAGCAGTGGAGTGAGGTCTAATGAAAAACTGTTTTTT. Translating gives CASSGVRSNEKLFF.